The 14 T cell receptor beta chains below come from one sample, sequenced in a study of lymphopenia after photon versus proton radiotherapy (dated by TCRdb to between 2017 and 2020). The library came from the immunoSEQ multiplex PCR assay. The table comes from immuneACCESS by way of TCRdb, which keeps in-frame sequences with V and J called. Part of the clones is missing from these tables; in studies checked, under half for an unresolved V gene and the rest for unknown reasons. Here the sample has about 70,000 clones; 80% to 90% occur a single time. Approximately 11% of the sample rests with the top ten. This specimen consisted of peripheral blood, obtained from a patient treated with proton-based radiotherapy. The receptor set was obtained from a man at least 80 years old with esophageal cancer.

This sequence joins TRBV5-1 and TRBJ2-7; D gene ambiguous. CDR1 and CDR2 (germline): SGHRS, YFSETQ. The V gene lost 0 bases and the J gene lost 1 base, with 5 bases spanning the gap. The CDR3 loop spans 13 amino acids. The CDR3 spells CASSLAQSYEQYF. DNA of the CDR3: TGCGCCAGCAGCTTGGCACAATCCTACGAGCAGTACTTC.

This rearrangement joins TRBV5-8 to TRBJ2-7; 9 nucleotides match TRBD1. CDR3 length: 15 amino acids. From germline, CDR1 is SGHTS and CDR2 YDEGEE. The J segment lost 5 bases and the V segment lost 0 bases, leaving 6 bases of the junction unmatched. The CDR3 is CASSLGETGGNEQYF. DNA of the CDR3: TGTGCCAGCAGCTTGGGGGAGACAGGGGGAAACGAGCAGTACTTC.

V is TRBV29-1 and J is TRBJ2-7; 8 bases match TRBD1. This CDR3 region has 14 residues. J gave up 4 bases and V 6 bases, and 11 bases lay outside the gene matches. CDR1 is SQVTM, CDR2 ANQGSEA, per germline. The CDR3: CSVTDREESYEQYF. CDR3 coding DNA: TGCAGCGTCACGGACAGGGAAGAATCGTACGAGCAGTACTTC.

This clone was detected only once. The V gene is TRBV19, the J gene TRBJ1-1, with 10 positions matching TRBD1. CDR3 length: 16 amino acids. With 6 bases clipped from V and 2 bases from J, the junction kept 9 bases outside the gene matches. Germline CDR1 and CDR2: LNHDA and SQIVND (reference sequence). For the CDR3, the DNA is TGTGCCAGTAGCCGTATGACAGGGGGCTTTAACACTGAAGCTTTCTTT. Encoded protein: CASSRMTGGFNTEAFF.

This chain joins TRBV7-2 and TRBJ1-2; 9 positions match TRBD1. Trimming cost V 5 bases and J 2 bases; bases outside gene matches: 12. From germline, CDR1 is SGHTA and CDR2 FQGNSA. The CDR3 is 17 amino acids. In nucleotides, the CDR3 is TGTGCCAGCAGCCCCCAGTCCGGACAGGGGAGGAACTATGGCTACACCTTC. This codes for CASSPQSGQGRNYGYTF.

The CDR3 protein is CASSLEQGVGELFF. In DNA form, the CDR3 reads TGTGCCAGCAGCTTAGAACAGGGGGTCGGGGAGCTGTTTTTT. The genes are TRBV7-6 and TRBJ2-2, with 8 bases that match TRBD1. The trim removed 1 base at V and 7 bases at J, leaving 2 bases unmatched. In germline, CDR1 is SGHVS, CDR2 FNYEAQ. The CDR3 runs to 14 residues.

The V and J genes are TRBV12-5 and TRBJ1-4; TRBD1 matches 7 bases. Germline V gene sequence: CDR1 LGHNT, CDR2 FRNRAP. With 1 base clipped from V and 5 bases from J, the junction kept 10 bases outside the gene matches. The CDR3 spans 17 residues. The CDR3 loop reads CASGLAQTGDENEKLFF. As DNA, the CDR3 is TGTGCTAGTGGTTTGGCTCAAACAGGGGACGAGAATGAAAAACTGTTTTTT.

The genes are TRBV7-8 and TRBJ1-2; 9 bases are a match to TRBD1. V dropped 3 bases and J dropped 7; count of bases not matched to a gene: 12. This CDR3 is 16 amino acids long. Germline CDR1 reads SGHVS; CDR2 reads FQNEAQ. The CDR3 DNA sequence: TGTGCCAGCAGCTTGACTACCGGGACAGGGAGTGCTGGCTACACCTTC. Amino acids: CASSLTTGTGSAGYTF.

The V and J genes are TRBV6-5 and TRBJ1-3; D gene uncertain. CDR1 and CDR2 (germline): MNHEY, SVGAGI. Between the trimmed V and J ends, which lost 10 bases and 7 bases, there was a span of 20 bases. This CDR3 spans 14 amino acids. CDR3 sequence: CATLPSVGGNTIYF. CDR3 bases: TGTGCCACCCTCCCCAGCGTGGGAGGTAACACCATATATTTT.

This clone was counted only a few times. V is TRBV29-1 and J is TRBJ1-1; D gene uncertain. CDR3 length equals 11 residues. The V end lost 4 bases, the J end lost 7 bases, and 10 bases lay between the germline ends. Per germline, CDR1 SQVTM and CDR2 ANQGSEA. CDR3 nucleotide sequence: TGCAGCGTTGCCCGGGGTGGTGAAGCTTTCTTT. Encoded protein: CSVARGGEAFF.

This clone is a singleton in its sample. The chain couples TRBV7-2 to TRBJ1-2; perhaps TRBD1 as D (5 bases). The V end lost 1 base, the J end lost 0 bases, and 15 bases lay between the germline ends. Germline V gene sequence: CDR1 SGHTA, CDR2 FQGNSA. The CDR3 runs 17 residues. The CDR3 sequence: CASSLGGGAKANYGYTF. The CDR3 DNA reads TGTGCCAGCAGCTTAGGGGGAGGGGCCAAAGCTAACTATGGCTACACCTTC.

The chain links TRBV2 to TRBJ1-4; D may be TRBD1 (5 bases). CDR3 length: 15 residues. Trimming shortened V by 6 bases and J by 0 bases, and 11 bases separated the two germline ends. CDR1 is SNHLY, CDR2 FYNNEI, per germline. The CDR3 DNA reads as TGTGCCAGCAGGAAAGACAGTGCAACTAATGAAAAACTGTTTTTT. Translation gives CASRKDSATNEKLFF.

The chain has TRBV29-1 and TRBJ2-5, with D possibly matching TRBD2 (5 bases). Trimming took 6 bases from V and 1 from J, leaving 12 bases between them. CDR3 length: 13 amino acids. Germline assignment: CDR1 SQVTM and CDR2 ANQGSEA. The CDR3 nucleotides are TGCAGCGTGATGGACTTCTTCCAAGAGACCCAGTACTTC. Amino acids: CSVMDFFQETQYF.

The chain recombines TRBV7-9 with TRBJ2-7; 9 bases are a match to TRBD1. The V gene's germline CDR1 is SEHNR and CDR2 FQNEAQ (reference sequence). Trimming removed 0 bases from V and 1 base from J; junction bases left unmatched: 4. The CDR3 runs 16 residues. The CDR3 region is CASSLARGTGSYEQYF. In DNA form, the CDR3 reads TGTGCCAGCAGCTTAGCGAGGGGGACAGGGTCCTACGAGCAGTACTTC.